This TCR beta chain was obtained from a study of spatial heterogeneity in lung cancer. Study details: Detected beta-chain sequences consistently exceeded alpha-chain sequences.

In TCRdb, the 5' RACE reads were re-called with MiXCR into one record per CDR3 protein. The table records around 4,000 distinct CDR3 sequences, 18% of them present only once. The time point here: sample taken at primary tumor resection. In each case, whole RNA from tumor, nontumor lung or frozen PBMC was sequenced unsorted. This CDR3 spans 15 amino acids. J gave up 3 bases and V 5 bases, and 6 bases lay outside the gene matches. Germline CDR1 SEHNR, CDR2 FQNEAQ (reference sequence). This material consisted of PBMCs, taken at surgery. This clonotype was obtained from a male donor with early-stage non-small cell lung cancer. J is TRBJ2-1 and V is TRBV7-9; 8 nucleotides align to TRBD2. The CDR3 loop is CASSPGTSLYNEQFF. The CDR3 nucleotides are TGTGCCAGCAGCCCTGGGACTAGTCTCTACAATGAGCAGTTCTTC. Supplemented by reference TRBV7-9 and TRBJ2-1, the full variable domain reads DTGVSQNPRHKITKRGQNVTFRCDPISEHNRLYWYRQTLGQGPEFLTYFQNEAQLEKSRLLSDRFSAERPKGSFSTLEIQRTEQGDSAMYLCASSPGTSLYNEQFFGPGTRLTVL.